A selection of T cell receptor beta chains follows, all from one sample in a study of spatial heterogeneity in lung cancer. TCRdb analysed the 5' RACE reads with MiXCR anew, one entry per CDR3 protein. The sample has thousands of distinct CDR3 sequences, 4.5% to 6% seen once; the top ten hold about 24%. Source: lung tumor tissue, taken at surgery. These receptors originate from a male donor with early-stage non-small cell lung cancer. CDR3s include the opening cysteine and the closing phenylalanine or tryptophan. The D gene is left open where the match is weak. Clone sizes are given selectively: once, few, many, or a class where the clone is expanded.

d_call,j_call,clone_size,v_call,cdr3_nt,cdr3_aa
.,TRBJ2-1,.,TRBV4-2,TGTGCCAGCAGCCAATCCAAGCGGGCTTACAATGAGCAGTTCTTC,CASSQSKRAYNEQFF
.,TRBJ2-5,few,TRBV4-2,TGTGCCAGCAGCCCCCGCAGGGGAAGAGAGACCCAGTACTTC,CASSPRRGRETQYF
.,TRBJ1-2,many,TRBV7-2,TGTGCCTGCAGCAGGGAAAACTTCTATGGCTACACCTTC,CACSRENFYGYTF
.,TRBJ1-1,many,TRBV3-1,TGTGCCAGCAGCCAAGTAGACGGTGAAGCTTTCTTT,CASSQVDGEAFF
.,TRBJ2-3,few,TRBV24-1,TGTGCCACCAGTGGGGGGCGGGACCACACAGATACGCAGTATTTT,CATSGGRDHTDTQYF
TRBD1,TRBJ2-1,many,TRBV11-2,TGTGCCAGCAGCCAACAGGGGGTCTCCTACAATGAGCAGTTCTTC,CASSQQGVSYNEQFF
TRBD2,TRBJ2-3,many,TRBV20-1,TGCAGTGTTTATAGCGGGGGCCCAGATACGCAGTATTTT,CSVYSGGPDTQYF
.,TRBJ2-2,few,TRBV2,TGTGCCAGCAGTGAAGGAGCGGAGATAAACACCGGGGAGCTGTTTTTT,CASSEGAEINTGELFF
TRBD2,TRBJ2-1,many,TRBV29-1,TGCAGCGTCTTTTTAGCGGGGGGGTCCTACAATGAGCAGTTCTTC,CSVFLAGGSYNEQFF
TRBD1,TRBJ1-5,many,TRBV20-1,TGCAGTGCTAGAGGACAGGGCCGATATAGCAATCAGCCCCAGCATTTT,CSARGQGRYSNQPQHF
TRBD1,TRBJ1-5,many,TRBV3-1,TGTGCCAGCAGCGGACAGGGGGGCAGGAGCAATCAGCCCCAGCATTTT,CASSGQGGRSNQPQHF
.,TRBJ1-5,many,TRBV5-8,TGTGCCAGCCCACCCAGATATAGCAATCAGCCCCAGCATTTT,CASPPRYSNQPQHF
.,TRBJ1-6,.,TRBV10-2,TGCGCCAGCAGTGACCCTCGTTCACCCCTCCACTTT,CASSDPRSPLHF
.,TRBJ2-1,many,TRBV4-1,TGCGCCAGCAGCCAAGGATTTGGGGGCAATGAGCAGTTCTTC,CASSQGFGGNEQFF
TRBD2,TRBJ2-1,many,TRBV7-2,TGTGCCAGCAGCTCGGGACTAGCGGGGTTTAGCTCCTACAATGAGCAGTTCTTC,CASSSGLAGFSSYNEQFF
TRBD2,TRBJ2-1,.,TRBV7-2,TGTGCCAGCAGCCTCCGGGTAGCGGGAGAGTCCTACAATGAGCAGTTCTTC,CASSLRVAGESYNEQFF
.,TRBJ1-2,.,TRBV30,TGTGCCTGGAGTAGCGGTCGACTCTATGGCTACACCTTC,CAWSSGRLYGYTF
.,TRBJ1-5,few,TRBV6-1,TGTGCCAGCAGCTCTACGTGGGGCAATCAGCCCCAGCATTTT,CASSSTWGNQPQHF
.,TRBJ2-1,few,TRBV4-2,TGTGCCAGCAGCCCCAAGGGGAGCTCCTACAATGAGCAGTTCTTC,CASSPKGSSYNEQFF
TRBD2,TRBJ2-1,many,TRBV7-9,TGTGCCAGCAGCCATACTAGCGGCAATGAGCAGTTCTTC,CASSHTSGNEQFF
.,TRBJ1-2,many,TRBV2,TGTGCCAGCAGAGAGGGATTGGGCTATGGCTACACCTTC,CASREGLGYGYTF
TRBD1,TRBJ1-6,many,TRBV7-4,TGTGCCAGCAGCTTCCGGGACAGGGGAAATTCACCCCTCCACTTT,CASSFRDRGNSPLHF
.,TRBJ2-7,many,TRBV4-1,TGCGCCAGCAGCCAAGGTCTCGGCTACGAGCAGTACTTC,CASSQGLGYEQYF
TRBD2,TRBJ2-1,medium-sized,TRBV10-3,TGTGCCATCAGTGAGTCGTTAGCGGGAGGGCTTGATGAGCAGTTCTTC,CAISESLAGGLDEQFF
TRBD2,TRBJ2-3,many,TRBV20-1,TGCAGTGCTGTTAGCGGGAGGGCCGGAACAGATACGCAGTATTTT,CSAVSGRAGTDTQYF
.,TRBJ1-5,many,TRBV6-6,TGTGCCGGGCAGCAGGCAGAGTATCAGCCCCAGCATTTT,CAGQQAEYQPQHF
.,TRBJ1-4,many,TRBV7-9,TGTGCCAGCAGCTTAGCCAATCTTGGCGTCTCCGAACTGTTTTTT,CASSLANLGVSELFF
.,TRBJ2-7,many,TRBV3-1,TGTGCCAGCAGCCAAAGAAGAGAGCAGTACTTC,CASSQRREQYF
.,TRBJ1-3,few,TRBV30,TGTGCCTGGAAGTGGGTTGGAAACACCATATATTTT,CAWKWVGNTIYF
.,TRBJ1-1,.,TRBV2,TGTGCCAGCAGCCGAGGACAAGACACTGAAGCTTTCTTT,CASSRGQDTEAFF
TRBD2,TRBJ2-1,.,TRBV20-1,TGCAGTGCTAGGACCCTAGCGGGAAGGAATGAGCAGTTCTTC,CSARTLAGRNEQFF
.,TRBJ1-2,many,TRBV29-1,TGCAGCGTCGTAGGGACTGAAGGCTACACCTTC,CSVVGTEGYTF
TRBD1,TRBJ2-4,many,TRBV6-5,TGTGCCAGCAGTTACGAGGGGGCGCGAAACATTCAGTACTTC,CASSYEGARNIQYF
.,TRBJ1-1,many,TRBV20-1,TGCAGTGCTAGGGGGGGAGGTGCGAACACTGAAGCTTTCTTT,CSARGGGANTEAFF
.,TRBJ1-1,few,TRBV9,TGTGCCAGCAGCGGGAGACCGACGGGTCTACCTTCTGAAGCTTTCTTT,CASSGRPTGLPSEAFF
.,TRBJ1-4,many,TRBV7-9,TGTGCCAGCAGCCCATCACCTGGGACCGGTAATGAAAAACTGTTTTTT,CASSPSPGTGNEKLFF
.,TRBJ2-1,few,TRBV5-1,TGCGCCAGCAGCTTTATCCCCAATGAGCAGTTCTTC,CASSFIPNEQFF